One sample yielded the 32 T cell receptor beta chains listed below, sequenced in a study of molecular identifiers for immune sequencing clone quantification. TCRdb reprocessed the PCR reads with MiXCR, giving one entry per CDR3 protein. The top ten hold 0.65% to 0.95% of the sample, which has a few hundred thousand distinct CDR3 sequences, roughly a fifth seen once. Sample: naive CD8+ T cells from blood, with Jurkat cell RNA spiked in. Subset denoted: FACS-sorted CD8+CD4-CCR7+CD45RA+ naive T cells. The receptors were gathered from a human donor in good health. Some libraries in this study had Jurkat cell RNA spiked in.

The sample holds many counts of this clonotype. V usage is TRBV20-1 and J usage is TRBJ2-3; 14 bases are shared with TRBD2. CDR3 size: 19 residues. The germline gives CDR1 DFQATT, CDR2 SNEGSKA (reference sequence). The CDR3: CNSLKRGTSGGLTGDTQYF. Written as DNA, the CDR3 is TGCAATTCTCTCAAGAGGGGGACTAGCGGGGGCCTAACCGGAGATACGCAGTATTTT.

There are a few counts of this clonotype. This chain uses TRBV12-5 with TRBJ2-1, with D possibly TRBD2 on 5 matching bases. CDR1 is LGHNT, CDR2 FRNRAP, per germline. CDR3 length: 15 amino acids. Deletions cut 1 base from V and 3 bases from J, with 10 bases between. The CDR3: CASGLDGVSYNEQFF. CDR3 DNA: TGTGCTAGTGGTTTGGACGGGGTAAGCTACAATGAGCAGTTCTTC.

This clonotype was seen repeatedly, ten times or more. The gene calls are TRBV20-1 and TRBJ2-3; D ambiguous. The germline V gene encodes CDR1 DFQATT and CDR2 SNEGSKA (reference sequence). The CDR3 length is 11 residues. The CDR3 DNA follows: TGCACCCTTCCAATCATGGATACGCAGTATTTT. It translates to CTLPIMDTQYF.

The J gene is TRBJ2-3, the V gene TRBV25-1; 13 positions agree with TRBD2. V was clipped by 7 bases and J by 5 bases; unmatched bases: 9. The CDR3 consists of 16 residues. Germline loops: CDR1 MGHDK, CDR2 SYGVNS. CDR3 loop: CASNGTSGAVRDTQYF. Written as DNA, the CDR3 is TGTGCCAGCAACGGGACTAGCGGGGCTGTGAGAGATACGCAGTATTTT.

This clonotype was recorded many times. The gene calls are TRBV20-1 and TRBJ1-2; D uncertain. Trimming took off 0 bases at V and 0 bases at J, with 5 bases between the two ends. The V gene's germline CDR1 is DFQATT and CDR2 SNEGSKA (reference sequence). This CDR3 is built from 13 residues. This chain's CDR3 is CSAREAANYGYTF. The CDR3 bases are TGCAGTGCTAGAGAAGCAGCTAACTATGGCTACACCTTC.

This clonotype was detected many times. The V and J genes are TRBV5-4 and TRBJ1-1; maybe TRBD1 (5 bases). Per germline, CDR1 SGHNT and CDR2 YYREEE (reference sequence). The V end was cut by 3 bases, the J end by 3 bases, with 12 bases between. CDR3 length: 14 amino acids. CDR3 DNA sequence: TGTGCCAGCAGCTCCGGAGGGGTCTACACTGAAGCTTTCTTT. It translates to CASSSGGVYTEAFF. The complete variable domain, with remaining parts taken from reference TRBV5-4 and TRBJ1-1, reads ETGVTQSPTHLIKTRGQQVTLRCSSQSGHNTVSWYQQALGQGPQFIFQYYREEENGRGNFPPRFSGLQFPNYSSELNVNALELDDSALYLCASSSGGVYTEAFFGQGTRLTVV.

V gene TRBV7-9 combines with J gene TRBJ2-2; TRBD2 agrees at 14 bases. The V segment lost 3 bases and the J segment 2 bases; nucleotides outside the gene matches: 11. CDR3 length: 20 residues. In germline, CDR1 is SEHNR, CDR2 FQNEAQ (reference sequence). The CDR3 nucleotides read TGTGCCAGCAGCTTTGGACTAGCGGGAGGTCGTGGGGCTAACACCGGGGAGCTGTTTTTT. Residues: CASSFGLAGGRGANTGELFF.

This clonotype was detected only a few times. The CDR3 reads CASSLNLGSRYF. The DNA of the CDR3 is TGTGCCAGCAGCTTGAATCTCGGTAGCCGGTACTTC. The chain joins TRBV7-9 to TRBJ2-7; D gene uncertain. The CDR3 loop spans 12 amino acids. Germline CDR1 is SEHNR and CDR2 is FQNEAQ (reference sequence). The V and J ends lost 3 bases and 12 bases respectively, with 15 bases between them. Full variable domain (remainder filled in from reference TRBV7-9 and TRBJ2-7): DTGVSQNPRHKITKRGQNVTFRCDPISEHNRLYWYRQTLGQGPEFLTYFQNEAQLEKSRLLSDRFSAERPKGSFSTLEIQRTEQGDSAMYLCASSLNLGSRYFGPGTRLTVT.

V is TRBV13 and J is TRBJ1-3, with D perhaps TRBD1 (6 bases). V was pared by 5 bases and J by 0 bases, with 11 bases between. Per the germline V gene, CDR1 is PRHDT and CDR2 is FYEKMQ (reference sequence). There are 15 residues in the CDR3. The chain's CDR3 is CASSTGQSSGNTIYF. The CDR3 nucleotides are TGTGCCAGCAGCACTGGACAGTCCTCTGGAAACACCATATATTTT.

The V and J genes are TRBV6-2 or TRBV6-3 and TRBJ2-7; tentatively, D is TRBD2 (6 bases). The CDR3 has 14 amino acids. Germline V gives CDR1 MNHEY, CDR2 SVGEGT. Between the trimmed V and J ends, which lost 6 bases and 0 bases, there was a span of 12 bases. In DNA, the CDR3 is TGTGCCAGCAGAGGCCTGGAGGGCTCCTACGAGCAGTACTTC. Protein product: CASRGLEGSYEQYF.

This clonotype was seen repeatedly, ten times or more. V and J are TRBV12-3 or TRBV12-4 and TRBJ2-2; possibly TRBD1 for D (6 bases). The V end lost 3 bases, the J end lost 5 bases, and 10 bases lay between the germline ends. The CDR3 is made up of 14 amino acids. The CDR3 is CASSFARGTGELFF. As DNA, the CDR3 is TGTGCCAGCAGTTTTGCCAGGGGAACCGGGGAGCTGTTTTTT.

This clonotype was seen only once. V usage is TRBV20-1 and J usage is TRBJ2-1, with 7 positions matching TRBD2. The germline CDR1 and CDR2 sequences are DFQATT and SNEGSKA (reference sequence). V was pared by 3 bases and J by 5 bases, with 4 bases of the junction left unmatched. The CDR3 has 13 amino acids. The CDR3 DNA follows: TGCAGTGCTAGTTCGGGGGGTGACAATGAGCAGTTCTTC. Encoded protein: CSASSGGDNEQFF.

In this sample, this clonotype turned up a few times. The V gene is TRBV6-2 or TRBV6-3, the J gene TRBJ1-2; D not resolved. CDR1 is MNHEY, CDR2 SVGEGT, per germline. CDR3 size: 15 residues. Trimming stripped 2 bases from V and 5 bases from J, with 15 bases between. DNA of the CDR3: TGTGCCAGCAGTTACGGAGGAGGTGAAGGGTATGGCTACACCTTC. Its translation is CASSYGGGEGYGYTF.

There are a few counts of this clonotype. This chain uses TRBV21-1 with TRBJ2-7; the table assigns TRBD1, which was not confirmed against the DNA. TRBV21-1 is flagged as a pseudogene. This CDR3 has 16 amino acids. Here the CDR3 DNA reads TGTGCCAGCAGCAAAGAATCGGGACAGGGTTTCGACGAGCAGTACTTC. It is translated as CASSKESGQGFDEQYF.

At least ten counts were recorded for this clonotype. The J gene is TRBJ2-3, the V gene TRBV7-9, with D hard to call. Deletions cut 6 bases from V and 2 bases from J, with 6 bases between. The germline V gene encodes CDR1 SEHNR and CDR2 FQNEAQ (reference sequence). The CDR3 spans 12 residues. The CDR3 DNA is TGTGCCAGCAGGCCTCACACAGATACGCAGTATTTT. Translated: CASRPHTDTQYF.

This clonotype appeared a few times. This chain links TRBV20-1 with TRBJ2-7, with no clear D. The CDR3 has 11 amino acids. V lost 4 bases and J 6 bases, leaving 10 bases between the germline ends. The germline V gene encodes CDR1 DFQATT and CDR2 SNEGSKA (reference sequence). As DNA, the CDR3 is TGCAGTGCTAAGCTCCCGGGCGAGCAGTACTTC. It yields the protein CSAKLPGEQYF.

V usage is TRBV20-1 and J usage is TRBJ2-6; unclear D gene. CDR3 length: 16 amino acids. The germline gives CDR1 DFQATT, CDR2 SNEGSKA (reference sequence). The V end was cut by 0 bases, the J end by 0 bases, with 9 bases between. The CDR3 DNA follows: TGCAGTGCTAGAGATGGGCACCCCTCTGGGGCCAACGTCCTGACTTTC. This sequence encodes CSARDGHPSGANVLTF.

This clonotype has a count of ten or more. CDR3 amino acids: CASSQDGMNTEAFF. As DNA, the CDR3 is TGCGCCAGCAGCCAAGACGGCATGAACACTGAAGCTTTCTTT. The chain has TRBV4-3 and TRBJ1-1; no definite D call. V was clipped by 0 bases and J by 0 bases, with 5 bases between them. The CDR3 runs 14 residues. The V gene's germline CDR1 is LGHNA and CDR2 YSLEER.

Note on this clonotype: Given a much more abundant clone one base away, this may be a read error. The missing conserved phenylalanine or tryptophan at the end of this CDR3 makes a read error likely. V gene TRBV6-5 combines with J gene TRBJ1-2; no reliable D call. This CDR3 has 13 residues. Germline loops: CDR1 MNHEY, CDR2 SVGAGI. V lost 2 bases and J lost 6, with 10 bases in between. CDR3 sequence (DNA): TGTGCCAGCAGTTACGCCAGATGGGATGGCTACACCTCC. It yields the protein CASSYARWDGYTS.

The genes are TRBV6-6 and TRBJ2-7, with D hard to call. The CDR3 has 13 residues. From germline, CDR1 is MNHNY and CDR2 SVGAGI (reference sequence). Trimming removed 6 bases at V and 1 base at J, with 10 bases between. The CDR3: CASSYLNSYEQYF. Here the CDR3 DNA reads TGTGCCAGCAGCTACCTCAATTCCTACGAGCAGTACTTC.

This clonotype occurred a few times. This chain joins TRBV4-1 and TRBJ1-5; 7 nucleotides align to TRBD1. V was pared by 3 bases and J by 0 bases, with 5 bases of the junction left unmatched. CDR3 length: 16 residues. CDR1 and CDR2 from the germline V gene are MGHRA and YSYEKL. CDR3: CASSQRTGYSNQPQHF. As DNA, the CDR3 is TGCGCCAGCAGCCAGAGGACAGGCTATAGCAATCAGCCCCAGCATTTT.

This clonotype has ten or more counts. V is TRBV19 and J is TRBJ2-7; D not certain. The CDR3 spans 14 residues. Germline loops: CDR1 LNHDA, CDR2 SQIVND (reference sequence). Trimming removed 3 bases at V and 3 bases at J, with 12 bases between. The CDR3 loop is CASSIRITGYEQYF. The DNA of the CDR3 is TGTGCCAGTAGTATTCGTATCACCGGCTACGAGCAGTACTTC.

Turning to this clonotype: A read error may explain this, as a much larger clone is one base away. A read error is likely, as this CDR3 ends without the conserved phenylalanine or tryptophan. V gene TRBV6-5 combines with J gene TRBJ2-7; 7 bases agree with TRBD1. In germline, CDR1 is MNHEY, CDR2 SVGAGI. The CDR3 loop spans 15 amino acids. V dropped 6 bases and J dropped 3; count of bases not matched to a gene: 11. CDR3 bases: TGTGCCAGCAGCCGTACGAGGGACAGCTACTACGAGCAGTACCTC. Translated, it gives CASSRTRDSYYEQYL.

The V call is TRBV10-3, the J call TRBJ1-1; 7 bases are a match to TRBD1. The CDR3 totals 14 residues. V trimming: 3 bases; J trimming: 3 bases; junction bases outside the gene matches: 4. The germline gives CDR1 ENHRY, CDR2 SYGVKD. CDR3 sequence: CAISDTGEDTEAFF. The CDR3 DNA is TGTGCCATCAGTGATACAGGGGAGGACACTGAAGCTTTCTTT.

The V call is TRBV10-3, the J call TRBJ2-3; D may be TRBD2 (5 bases). The CDR3 length is 13 residues. Between the trimmed V and J ends, which lost 8 bases and 4 bases, there was a span of 13 bases. Germline V gives CDR1 ENHRY, CDR2 SYGVKD. The CDR3 sequence is CAIAGYGADTQYF. CDR3 in DNA: TGTGCCATCGCGGGTTACGGGGCAGATACGCAGTATTTT.

This clonotype has more than one count but fewer than ten. CDR3 DNA: TGTGCCAGCAGTGAGGGTGGCAGGGGTCGGCCTGAAGCTTTCTTT. This gives the protein CASSEGGRGRPEAFF. The chain joins TRBV6-1 to TRBJ1-1; tentatively, D is TRBD1 (6 bases). V was cut by 3 bases and J by 6 bases, with 17 bases left in between. The CDR3 is 15 residues long. CDR1 is MNHNS, CDR2 SASEGT, per germline.

Notes on this clonotype: A much larger clone lies one base from this, so it may be a read error. The chain couples TRBV20-1 to TRBJ2-3; D gene unclear. The better agreement between TRBJ1-5 and the DNA end casts doubt on the J call. This CDR3 comprises 15 residues. The germline V gene has CDR1 DFQATT and CDR2 SNEGSKA (reference sequence). The CDR3 loop is CSARGSEVSTDTQHF. CDR3 nucleotides: TGCAGTGCTAGAGGTTCGGAGGTTAGCACAGATACGCAGCATTTT.

About this clonotype itself: A much larger clone lies one base from this, so it may be a read error. J is TRBJ2-4 and V is TRBV20-1; a weak D match, TRBD1 (6 bases). The ends were cut back, 3 bases at V and 0 bases at J, with 12 bases in the middle. The CDR3 loop spans 15 amino acids. Germline CDR1 is DFQATT and CDR2 is SNEGSKA (reference sequence). CDR3 DNA: TGCAGTGCTAGGCTACAGGGCCTAGCCAAAAACATTCAGTACTTC. This codes for CSARLQGLAKNIQYF.

This clonotype has only a few counts. This chain connects TRBV4-2 to TRBJ2-7; 9 nucleotides match TRBD1. Unmatched junction bases numbered 9, after V lost 0 bases and J lost 6 bases. Germline CDR1 and CDR2: LGHNA and YNFKEQ. The length of the CDR3 is 16 residues. The CDR3 is CASSQDQSQGAVEQYF. The CDR3, as DNA: TGTGCCAGCAGCCAAGATCAGTCACAGGGGGCCGTCGAGCAGTACTTC.

The chain uses TRBV2 and TRBJ2-7; 11 bases agree with TRBD2. Per the germline V gene, CDR1 is SNHLY and CDR2 is FYNNEI. V lost 8 bases and J lost 3; bases outside the gene matches: 6. This CDR3 spans 14 amino acids. CDR3 loop: CASDYLAGGYEQYF. CDR3 DNA: TGTGCCAGCGACTACCTAGCGGGGGGCTACGAGCAGTACTTC.

This clonotype was detected only a few times. The chain couples TRBV19 to TRBJ2-1; unclear D gene. The V end was cut by 4 bases, the J end by 3 bases, with 16 bases between. The length of the CDR3 is 16 residues. CDR1 LNHDA and CDR2 SQIVND come from the germline V gene (reference sequence). The CDR3 sequence is CASSTLGRGSYNEQFF. The CDR3, as DNA: TGTGCCAGTAGTACCCTCGGTAGAGGCAGCTACAATGAGCAGTTCTTC.

There are many counts of this clonotype. The rearrangement uses TRBV7-2 and TRBJ2-7; D call uncertain. The CDR3 spans 14 residues. The germline V and J ends were trimmed by 7 bases and 0 bases, with 13 bases remaining between them. CDR1 and CDR2 (germline): SGHTA, FQGNSA. Here the CDR3 reads CASTIGAGSYEQYF. The CDR3 DNA reads TGTGCCAGCACCATCGGTGCCGGCTCCTACGAGCAGTACTTC. Using reference TRBV7-2 and TRBJ2-7 for the parts outside the CDR3, the full variable domain is GAGVSQSPSNKVTEKGKDVELRCDPISGHTALYWYRQSLGQGLEFLIYFQGNSAPDKSGLPSDRFSAERTGGSVSTLTIQRTQQEDSAVYLCASTIGAGSYEQYFGPGTRLTVT.